This T cell receptor (beta chain) originates from a study of spatial heterogeneity in lung cancer. The time point denotes: sample taken at primary tumor resection. No cell sorting; template was whole RNA from tumor, lung tissue or PBMC. TCRdb itself ran the 5' RACE reads through MiXCR, one entry per CDR3 protein. This table has approximately 49,000 distinct CDR3 sequences, about 5.8% appearing once. This clonotype was detected ten times or more. The TCR sequence derives from a male donor with early-stage non-small cell lung cancer. Sequenced here: PBMCs, sampled at surgery.

The chain's CDR3 is CASSLGRRLAYEQYF. In DNA, the CDR3 is TGTGCCAGCAGCCTAGGCAGGAGGCTTGCCTACGAGCAGTACTTC. The chain recombines TRBV7-2 with TRBJ2-7, with a weak D call TRBD2 (5 bases). Germline values: CDR1 SGHTA, CDR2 FQGNSA. V lost 5 bases to trimming and J lost 2 bases, with 16 bases between them. The CDR3 has 15 amino acids.